Listed below are T cell receptor beta chains from one sample, sequenced in a study of technical replicates of blood from a handful of donors. Clones were sequenced by immunoSEQ multiplex PCR, and TCRdb holds only the in-frame ones, with some missing. The repertoire holds 55,000 to 75,000 clones, with about 95% as singletons. The specimen sequenced was PBMCs. These receptors were obtained from a human donor in good health. Some clones in this sample may be carry-over from other donors' samples. Each CDR3 is given with its conserved first and last residue. Each record gives: clone size, V gene, J gene, D gene, CDR3 protein, CDR3 DNA. A D gene is named only where the DNA matches it firmly. Clone sizes are given selectively: once, few, many, or a class where the clone is expanded.

size: once
V: TRBV5-1
J: TRBJ1-2
D: -
CDR3: CASSSKTVRANYGYTF
DNA: TGCGCCAGCAGCTCCAAGACAGTCCGCGCTAACTATGGCTACACCTTC

size: -
V: TRBV7-2
J: TRBJ2-7
D: TRBD2
CDR3: CASSPKTSGRYEQYF
DNA: TGTGCCAGCAGCCCTAAGACTAGCGGACGCTACGAGCAGTACTTC

size: -
V: TRBV7-9
J: TRBJ2-3
D: TRBD1
CDR3: CASSPWTGGFDTQYF
DNA: TGTGCCAGCAGCCCCTGGACAGGGGGCTTCGATACGCAGTATTTT

size: -
V: TRBV7-2
J: TRBJ1-3
D: -
CDR3: CASSPNRGNTIYF
DNA: TGTGCCAGCAGCCCGAACCGGGGAAACACCATATATTTT

size: -
V: TRBV5-4
J: TRBJ2-5
D: TRBD1
CDR3: CASSSTGGAGETQYF
DNA: TGTGCCAGCAGCTCAACAGGGGGCGCAGGAGAGACCCAGTACTTC

size: -
V: TRBV6-6
J: TRBJ2-7
D: TRBD2
CDR3: CASSLAGTRTYEQYF
DNA: TGTGCCAGCAGTCTGGCGGGGACTAGAACCTACGAGCAGTACTTC

size: -
V: TRBV4-3
J: TRBJ1-2
D: -
CDR3: CASSQDTGDPFDYTF
DNA: TGCGCCAGCAGCCAAGATACAGGTGACCCTTTTGACTACACCTTC

size: -
V: TRBV29-1
J: TRBJ2-3
D: TRBD2
CDR3: CSALTSGGGTDTQYF
DNA: TGCAGCGCCCTGACTAGCGGGGGGGGCACAGATACGCAGTATTTT

size: -
V: TRBV19
J: TRBJ1-2
D: TRBD1
CDR3: CASFTGQGIDGYTF
DNA: TGTGCCAGCTTTACGGGACAGGGGATCGATGGCTACACCTTC

size: -
V: TRBV11-2
J: TRBJ2-2
D: -
CDR3: CASSILLEGELFF
DNA: TGTGCCAGCAGCATATTATTAGAGGGGGAGCTGTTTTTT

size: -
V: TRBV7-9
J: TRBJ1-1
D: TRBD1
CDR3: CASSAPGGPEAFF
DNA: TGTGCCAGCAGCGCCCCAGGGGGGCCTGAAGCTTTCTTT

size: -
V: TRBV5-1
J: TRBJ2-6
D: TRBD1
CDR3: CASRSLQGSLAGANVLTF
DNA: TGCGCCAGCAGATCATTACAGGGGTCTTTAGCTGGGGCCAACGTCCTGACTTTC

size: -
V: TRBV13
J: TRBJ2-5
D: TRBD2
CDR3: CASSSSGTSGAHLDFETQYF
DNA: TGTGCCAGCAGCTCCTCCGGGACTAGCGGGGCCCACTTGGATTTCGAGACCCAGTACTTC

size: -
V: TRBV4-2
J: TRBJ2-7
D: -
CDR3: CASSQLSGGSEQYF
DNA: TGTGCCAGCAGCCAACTCTCTGGTGGGAGCGAGCAGTACTTC

size: -
V: TRBV27
J: TRBJ2-1
D: TRBD2
CDR3: CASSLEPSGWGEQFF
DNA: TGTGCCAGCAGTTTAGAGCCTAGCGGGTGGGGTGAGCAGTTCTTC

size: -
V: TRBV5-4
J: TRBJ2-5
D: TRBD1
CDR3: CASSPTGGYGTQYF
DNA: TGTGCCAGCAGCCCTACAGGGGGCTATGGGACCCAGTACTTC

size: -
V: TRBV4-1
J: TRBJ2-1
D: -
CDR3: CASSQEFATIYNEQFF
DNA: TGCGCCAGCAGCCAAGAGTTTGCTACCATCTACAATGAGCAGTTCTTC

size: once
V: TRBV25-1
J: TRBJ1-2
D: TRBD1
CDR3: CASSENRGSGYTF
DNA: TGTGCCAGCAGTGAAAACAGGGGTAGCGGCTACACCTTC

size: -
V: TRBV4-3
J: TRBJ2-7
D: -
CDR3: CASSQGQESSYEQYF
DNA: TGCGCCAGCAGCCAAGGACAGGAGAGCTCCTACGAGCAGTACTTC

size: -
V: TRBV10-3
J: TRBJ2-7
D: TRBD2
CDR3: CAISDSVAGDREQYF
DNA: TGTGCCATCAGTGATTCGGTAGCGGGAGATAGGGAGCAGTACTTC

size: -
V: TRBV9
J: TRBJ1-1
D: -
CDR3: CASSVLPTGGVGAFF
DNA: TGTGCCAGCAGCGTACTTCCGACAGGTGGGGTAGGAGCTTTCTTT

size: -
V: TRBV10-1
J: TRBJ2-5
D: TRBD2
CDR3: CASSEKREVEETQYF
DNA: TGCGCCAGCAGTGAAAAGCGGGAGGTAGAGGAGACCCAGTACTTC

size: -
V: TRBV6-6
J: TRBJ2-7
D: -
CDR3: CASSYSPGDSSYEQYF
DNA: TGTGCCAGCAGTTACTCCCCGGGAGATAGCTCCTACGAGCAGTACTTC

size: -
V: TRBV30
J: TRBJ2-1
D: TRBD1
CDR3: CAWSVGTGGYNEQFF
DNA: TGTGCCTGGAGTGTAGGGACAGGGGGCTACAATGAGCAGTTCTTC

size: -
V: TRBV6-5
J: TRBJ2-5
D: -
CDR3: CASSYSMGETQYF
DNA: TGTGCCAGCAGTTACTCAATGGGCGAGACCCAGTACTTC

size: -
V: TRBV4-1
J: TRBJ2-2
D: -
CDR3: CASSQGGAATGELFF
DNA: TGCGCCAGCAGCCAAGGTGGGGCGGCGACCGGGGAGCTGTTTTTT

size: -
V: TRBV5-5
J: TRBJ2-7
D: -
CDR3: CASSLFQGPYEQYF
DNA: TGTGCCAGCAGCTTGTTCCAGGGCCCATACGAGCAGTACTTC

size: -
V: TRBV6-5
J: TRBJ1-2
D: -
CDR3: CASSYHGGENGYTF
DNA: TGTGCCAGCAGTTACCACGGGGGGGAAAATGGCTACACCTTC

size: -
V: TRBV11-2
J: TRBJ1-4
D: TRBD1
CDR3: CASSLDRGQEKLFF
DNA: TGTGCCAGCAGCCTAGACAGGGGTCAAGAAAAACTGTTTTTT

size: few
V: TRBV7-2
J: TRBJ1-2
D: -
CDR3: CASSLFFSGSNGYTF
DNA: TGTGCCAGCAGCTTATTTTTTAGCGGGTCCAATGGCTACACCTTC

size: -
V: TRBV4-1
J: TRBJ2-1
D: -
CDR3: CASSQLPTFYNEQFF
DNA: TGCGCCAGCAGCCAGCTCCCCACATTCTACAATGAGCAGTTCTTC

size: -
V: TRBV19
J: TRBJ2-2
D: -
CDR3: CASSKAVVDTGELFF
DNA: TGTGCCAGTAGTAAAGCGGTTGTGGACACCGGGGAGCTGTTTTTT

size: -
V: TRBV29-1
J: TRBJ1-1
D: TRBD1
CDR3: CSVVGGGTEAFF
DNA: TGCAGCGTAGTAGGGGGCGGCACTGAAGCTTTCTTT

size: once
V: TRBV7-2
J: TRBJ1-2
D: -
CDR3: CASSSLAANYGYTF
DNA: TGTGCCAGCAGCTCCCTGGCCGCTAACTATGGCTACACCTTC

size: -
V: TRBV5-1
J: TRBJ2-5
D: -
CDR3: CASSPNGGSETQYF
DNA: TGCGCCAGCAGCCCGAACGGAGGTTCGGAGACCCAGTACTTC

size: -
V: TRBV29-1
J: TRBJ1-2
D: TRBD1
CDR3: CSVEGQGAGRSSYTF
DNA: TGCAGCGTTGAGGGACAGGGGGCCGGACGCAGTAGCTACACCTTC